The 32 T cell receptor beta chains presented below share a single source sample, sequenced in a study of human T cells and chemical hapten exposure. TCRdb passed the RACE reads through MiXCR, listing each CDR3 protein once. This sample yields about 80,000 distinct CDR3 sequences, of which approximately 15% are seen a single time; roughly 4.5% belongs to the top ten. The time point: pre-sensitization, week 0. Treatment given: therapeutic diphenylcyclopropenone sensitization with weekly scalp DPC. The input for sequencing was whole blood, taken in connection with sensitization to the hapten diphenylcyclopropenone (DPC). The receptors originated from a woman in her forties or fifties with alopecia areata. Some clones in this sample may be carry-over from other donors' samples.

In DNA, the CDR3 is TGTGCCATCAGTGAGATAGGGTCCGGGGCCAACGTCCTGACTTTC. As protein: CAISEIGSGANVLTF. V is TRBV10-3 and J is TRBJ2-6; no reliable D call. The CDR3 consists of 15 residues. The V gene's germline CDR1 is ENHRY and CDR2 SYGVKD. V gave up 2 bases and J gave up 4 bases, with 9 bases separating them.

This clonotype was recorded many times. V usage is TRBV12-3 or TRBV12-4 and J usage is TRBJ1-2; 9 bases align to TRBD1. The CDR3 consists of 13 residues. The V segment lost 6 bases and the J segment 3 bases; nucleotides outside the gene matches: 2. The CDR3 protein is CASSRDRDYGYTF. CDR3 in DNA: TGTGCCAGCAGCCGGGACAGGGACTATGGCTACACCTTC.

This clonotype was counted between two and nine times. This chain uses TRBV7-2 with TRBJ2-3; 8 nucleotides match TRBD1. The V and J ends lost 5 bases and 0 bases, in that order; junction bases with no gene match: 7. CDR1 is SGHTA, CDR2 FQGNSA, per germline. CDR3 length: 16 residues. CDR3: CASSVQGDASTDTQYF. CDR3 sequence (DNA): TGTGCCAGCAGCGTACAGGGGGACGCTAGCACAGATACGCAGTATTTT.

This clonotype was picked up a small number of times. The chain employs TRBV9 and TRBJ2-7, with TRBD2 identical over 7 bases. CDR1 SGDLS and CDR2 YYNGEE come from the germline V gene. The CDR3 totals 14 residues. V trimming: 6 bases; J trimming: 1 base; junction bases outside the gene matches: 7. The chain's CDR3 is CASNVGGTSYEQYF. The CDR3 nucleotides are TGTGCCAGCAACGTGGGGGGGACTTCCTACGAGCAGTACTTC.

This clonotype was detected a few times. The chain has TRBV2 and TRBJ2-3; 15 positions match TRBD2. The germline CDR1 and CDR2 sequences are SNHLY and FYNNEI. The CDR3 is made up of 15 amino acids. V gave up 7 bases and J gave up 7 bases; unmatched junction bases: 6. CDR3 sequence: CASNEGLAGGNTQYF. The DNA for the CDR3 is TGTGCCAGCAACGAGGGACTAGCGGGAGGAAATACGCAGTATTTT. Full variable domain (missing parts from reference TRBV2 and TRBJ2-3): EPEVTQTPSHQVTQMGQEVILRCVPISNHLYFYWYRQILGQKVEFLVSFYNNEISEKSEIFDDQFSVERPDGSNFTLKIRSTKLEDSAMYFCASNEGLAGGNTQYFGPGTRLTVL.

The genes are TRBV18 and TRBJ2-1; 10 nucleotides match TRBD2. Germline lookup yields CDR1 KGHSH and CDR2 LQKENI. There are 15 residues in the CDR3. The trim removed 2 bases at V and 5 bases at J, leaving 3 bases unmatched. The CDR3 reads CASSPTSGNDNEQFF. DNA of the CDR3: TGTGCCAGCTCACCAACTAGCGGGAACGACAATGAGCAGTTCTTC.

V and J are TRBV2 and TRBJ2-7; D perhaps matches TRBD1 (5 bases). V lost 8 bases to trimming and J lost 6 bases, with 17 bases between them. Germline-derived CDR1 and CDR2 are SNHLY and FYNNEI. The CDR3 contains 13 residues. CDR3: CASPGTGTAEQYF. CDR3 nucleotides: TGTGCCAGCCCCGGAACAGGAACGGCCGAGCAGTACTTC. Filled out from reference TRBV2 and TRBJ2-7, the complete variable domain reads EPEVTQTPSHQVTQMGQEVILRCVPISNHLYFYWYRQILGQKVEFLVSFYNNEISEKSEIFDDQFSVERPDGSNFTLKIRSTKLEDSAMYFCASPGTGTAEQYFGPGTRLTVT.

This clonotype occurred a few times. The chain joins TRBV5-1 to TRBJ2-3; D could derive from TRBD1 or TRBD2 (5 bases each). Per the germline V gene, CDR1 is SGHRS and CDR2 is YFSETQ. The V gene lost 4 bases and the J gene lost 3 bases, with 15 bases spanning the gap. The CDR3 has 15 residues. In DNA, the CDR3 is TGCGCCAGCAGCGCGCCGGGACCATCTACAGATACGCAGTATTTT. Translation: CASSAPGPSTDTQYF.

The chain combines TRBV14 with TRBJ1-2; 7 nucleotides line up with TRBD1. Trimming cost V 6 bases and J 5 bases; bases outside gene matches: 9. CDR1 is SGHDN and CDR2 is FVKESK in the germline V gene. The CDR3 consists of 14 residues. CDR3 sequence (DNA): TGTGCCAGCAGACCGAGGGGGCGAGGGTATGGCTACACCTTC. It is translated as CASRPRGRGYGYTF.

This clonotype came up once. V usage is TRBV11-2 and J usage is TRBJ2-5; no clear D gene. Looked up from germline, CDR1 is SGHAT and CDR2 is FQNNGV. The V gene lost 1 base and the J gene lost 3 bases, with 9 bases spanning the gap. The length of the CDR3 is 14 residues. The CDR3 protein is CASSLARSKETQYF. The CDR3 nucleotides read TGTGCCAGCAGCTTAGCTAGAAGCAAAGAGACCCAGTACTTC.

In this sample, this clonotype turned up a few times. The J gene is TRBJ2-1, the V gene TRBV7-2; 12 nucleotides match TRBD2. Germline CDR1 SGHTA, CDR2 FQGNSA. This CDR3 contains 16 residues. V was clipped by 0 bases and J by 6 bases; unmatched bases: 3. CDR3 nucleotides: TGTGCCAGCAGCTTAGCGCGACTAGCGGGAGTCAATGAGCAGTTCTTC. Its translation: CASSLARLAGVNEQFF.

This chain uses TRBV5-1 with TRBJ2-3, with TRBD1 matching 9 bases. V shed 5 bases and J 5 bases; nucleotides not matched to a gene: 6. CDR1 is SGHRS and CDR2 is YFSETQ in the germline V gene. This CDR3 has 14 residues. The chain's CDR3 is CASRTGGPQDTQYF. The CDR3 nucleotides read TGCGCCAGCAGGACAGGGGGGCCACAAGATACGCAGTATTTT.

The table lists this clonotype with a few counts. The chain combines TRBV12-2 with TRBJ2-1; the table's D call TRBD2 went unverified against the DNA. TRBV12-2 is designated a pseudogene. The CDR3 runs 17 residues. CDR3 loop: CASRLPEREGSHNEQFF. The CDR3 DNA reads TGTGCAAGTCGCTTACCCGAGCGGGAGGGAAGCCACAATGAGCAGTTCTTC.

This clonotype was counted between two and nine times. V gene TRBV5-4 combines with J gene TRBJ1-4; D not certain. Germline V gene sequence: CDR1 SGHNT, CDR2 YYREEE (reference sequence). The CDR3 spans 14 residues. Trimming pared 4 bases from V and 0 bases from J, leaving 7 bases between. CDR3 nucleotide sequence: TGTGCCAGCAGCCCCACAGCAACTAATGAAAAACTGTTTTTT. Its protein is CASSPTATNEKLFF.

The chain joins TRBV4-3 to TRBJ1-6; the D gene is possibly TRBD1 (5 bases). V dropped 0 bases and J dropped 10 bases, with 16 bases sitting between them. This CDR3 comprises 16 residues. Germline V CDR1 and CDR2: LGHNA, YSLEER. The CDR3 reads CASSQDAAWGRSPLHF. The CDR3 DNA is TGCGCCAGCAGCCAAGATGCTGCCTGGGGACGCTCACCCCTCCACTTT.

This clonotype appeared a few times. The chain combines TRBV6-5 with TRBJ2-2; the match to TRBD2 covers 7 bases. The V and J ends lost 6 bases and 0 bases, in that order; junction bases with no gene match: 4. There are 15 residues in the CDR3. The germline CDR1 and CDR2 sequences are MNHEY and SVGAGI. CDR3 loop: CASRSGTTNTGELFF. DNA of the CDR3: TGTGCCAGCAGATCCGGGACTACGAACACCGGGGAGCTGTTTTTT.

This chain joins TRBV3-1 and TRBJ2-7; maybe TRBD2 (5 bases). Germline V lookup: CDR1 LGHDT, CDR2 YNNKEL (reference sequence). Trimming took off 2 bases at V and 6 bases at J, with 8 bases between the two ends. CDR3 length: 12 amino acids. CDR3 region: CASSQTSIEQYF. The CDR3 bases are TGTGCCAGCAGCCAAACTAGTATCGAGCAGTACTTC.

A few counts support this clonotype. The chain carries TRBV20-1 and TRBJ2-7; D unresolved. The CDR3 sequence is 10 residues long. Germline V gene lookup returns CDR1 DFQATT and CDR2 SNEGSKA (reference sequence). V gave up 4 bases and J gave up 4 bases, with 5 bases separating them. CDR3 in amino acids: CSAILYEQYF. CDR3 coding DNA: TGCAGTGCTATCCTGTACGAGCAGTACTTC.

The chain employs TRBV7-2 and TRBJ2-2; weak D call: TRBD1 (6 bases). The length of the CDR3 is 15 residues. Per germline, CDR1 SGHTA and CDR2 FQGNSA. Trimming pared 6 bases from V and 0 bases from J, leaving 11 bases between. The CDR3 here is CASSRGGTNTGELFF. CDR3 in DNA: TGTGCCAGCAGTCGTGGGGGCACGAACACCGGGGAGCTGTTTTTT.

The chain links TRBV7-2 to TRBJ2-2; no clear D. Looked up from germline, CDR1 is SGHTA and CDR2 is FQGNSA. The V gene lost 5 bases and the J gene lost 8 bases, with 15 bases spanning the gap. CDR3 size: 14 residues. The CDR3 nucleotides are TGTGCCAGCAGCATGCCACCAATGACGGGGGAGCTGTTTTTT. It encodes CASSMPPMTGELFF.

V is TRBV10-3 and J is TRBJ2-1, with D hard to call. The germline V and J ends were trimmed by 6 bases and 8 bases, with 8 bases remaining between them. The CDR3 consists of 11 residues. The V gene's germline CDR1 is ENHRY and CDR2 SYGVKD. The chain's CDR3 is CAISRRDEQFF. In nucleotides, the CDR3 is TGTGCCATCAGCCGTAGGGATGAGCAGTTCTTC.

This clonotype was observed a handful of times. V and J are TRBV6-1 and TRBJ2-2; 12 bases are a match to TRBD2. J lost 3 bases, V lost 6 bases, and 2 bases had no gene match. Per the germline V gene, CDR1 is MNHNS and CDR2 is SASEGT. The CDR3 has 15 amino acids. The CDR3 reads CASRRLAGDTGELFF. CDR3 in DNA: TGTGCCAGCAGAAGACTAGCGGGAGACACCGGGGAGCTGTTTTTT.

The V gene is TRBV3-1, the J gene TRBJ2-2; D uncertain. The CDR3 spans 16 residues. Between the trimmed V and J ends, which lost 2 bases and 0 bases, there was a span of 10 bases. CDR1 is LGHDT and CDR2 is YNNKEL in the germline V gene (reference sequence). CDR3 residues: CASSQITSTNTGELFF. The CDR3 DNA reads TGTGCCAGCAGCCAAATCACAAGTACGAACACCGGGGAGCTGTTTTTT.

V usage is TRBV2 and J usage is TRBJ1-5; 11 bases align to TRBD1. Trimming at V came to 3 bases and at J to 11 bases, leaving 9 bases not matched to a gene. The germline gives CDR1 SNHLY, CDR2 FYNNEI. The CDR3 is 15 residues long. The CDR3 sequence: CASSDADRGQVAQHF. CDR3 DNA: TGTGCCAGCAGTGATGCGGACAGGGGGCAAGTGGCCCAGCATTTT.

This clonotype showed up just a few times. This sequence joins TRBV5-1 and TRBJ2-1; TRBD2 aligns across 15 bases. The CDR3 has 16 residues. J was trimmed by 5 bases and V by 3 bases; bases with no gene match: 3. Germline V gives CDR1 SGHRS, CDR2 YFSETQ. The CDR3 DNA reads TGCGCCAGCAGCTACGGACTAGCGGGAGGGCACAATGAGCAGTTCTTC. Translated: CASSYGLAGGHNEQFF.

The table lists this clonotype with a few counts. DNA of the CDR3: TGTGCCAGCAGTTTCTTGGGTAACACCGGGGAGCTGTTTTTT. This sequence encodes CASSFLGNTGELFF. The chain joins TRBV28 to TRBJ2-2; D gene ambiguous. The CDR3 is 14 residues long. CDR1 MDHEN and CDR2 SYDVKM come from the germline V gene. The ends were cut back, 3 bases at V and 2 bases at J, with 7 bases in the middle.

The chain carries TRBV27 and TRBJ2-7, with no clear D. The length of the CDR3 is 14 residues. The V and J ends lost 3 bases and 3 bases respectively, with 12 bases between them. Germline loops: CDR1 MNHEY, CDR2 SMNVEV (reference sequence). In nucleotides, the CDR3 is TGTGCCAGCAGTTTGTCCCCAGCCGTCTACGAGCAGTACTTC. This codes for CASSLSPAVYEQYF.

This clonotype showed up many times. This chain uses TRBV2 with TRBJ1-5; D remains ambiguous. V was clipped by 7 bases and J by 6 bases, with 10 bases between them. Germline assignment: CDR1 SNHLY and CDR2 FYNNEI. The CDR3 consists of 12 residues. The CDR3 DNA reads TGTGCCAGCAATGGTTTCGGTCAGCCCCAGCATTTT. Residues: CASNGFGQPQHF.

The chain employs TRBV7-2 and TRBJ2-3, with D perhaps matching TRBD1 (6 bases). This CDR3 has 14 amino acids. The germline V and J ends were trimmed by 2 bases and 4 bases, with 10 bases remaining between them. CDR1 is SGHTA and CDR2 is FQGNSA in the germline V gene. In nucleotides, the CDR3 is TGTGCCAGCAGCTTAACAGGGAGATCAGATACGCAGTATTTT. It translates to CASSLTGRSDTQYF.

The CDR3 DNA reads as TGTGCCATCACCGGACAGGGGAGTGGCTACACCTTC. It yields the protein CAITGQGSGYTF. The chain is built from TRBV10-3 and TRBJ1-2; 9 nucleotides agree with TRBD1. Germline assignment: CDR1 ENHRY and CDR2 SYGVKD. The CDR3 runs to 12 residues. V was clipped by 7 bases and J by 7 bases; unmatched bases: 4.

The chain links TRBV6-1 to TRBJ1-1; the D gene is possibly TRBD1 (5 bases). CDR3 length equals 12 residues. V lost 6 bases and J lost 0, with 5 bases in between. Per germline, CDR1 MNHNS and CDR2 SASEGT. The CDR3 loop is CASRTVNTEAFF. CDR3 DNA: TGTGCCAGCAGGACAGTGAACACTGAAGCTTTCTTT.

The rearrangement uses TRBV28 and TRBJ2-3; TRBD2 is a possible D gene (5 bases). Germline CDR1 is MDHEN and CDR2 is SYDVKM. The CDR3 totals 15 residues. Trimming shortened V by 7 bases and J by 5 bases, and 19 bases separated the two germline ends. The CDR3 nucleotides read TGTGCCAGCACCCCCGGTGGGTTAGGGAGAGATACGCAGTATTTT. Protein product: CASTPGGLGRDTQYF.